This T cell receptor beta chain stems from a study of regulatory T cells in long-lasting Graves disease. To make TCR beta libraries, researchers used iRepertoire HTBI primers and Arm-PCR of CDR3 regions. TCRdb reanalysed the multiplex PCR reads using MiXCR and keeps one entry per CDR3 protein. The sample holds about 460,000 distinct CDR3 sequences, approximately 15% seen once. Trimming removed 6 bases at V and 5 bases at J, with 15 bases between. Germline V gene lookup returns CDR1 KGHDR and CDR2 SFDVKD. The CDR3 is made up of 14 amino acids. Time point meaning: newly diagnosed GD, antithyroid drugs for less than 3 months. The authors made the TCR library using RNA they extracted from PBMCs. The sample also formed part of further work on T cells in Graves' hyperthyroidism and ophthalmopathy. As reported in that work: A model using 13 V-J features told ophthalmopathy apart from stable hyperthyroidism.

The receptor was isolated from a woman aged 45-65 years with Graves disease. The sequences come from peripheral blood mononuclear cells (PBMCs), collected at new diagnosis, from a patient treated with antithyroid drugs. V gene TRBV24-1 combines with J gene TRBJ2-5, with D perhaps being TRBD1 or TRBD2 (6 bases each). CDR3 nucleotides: TGTGCCACCAGTTCGGTCGGGGGCGGCGAGACCCAGTACTTC. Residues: CATSSVGGGETQYF.